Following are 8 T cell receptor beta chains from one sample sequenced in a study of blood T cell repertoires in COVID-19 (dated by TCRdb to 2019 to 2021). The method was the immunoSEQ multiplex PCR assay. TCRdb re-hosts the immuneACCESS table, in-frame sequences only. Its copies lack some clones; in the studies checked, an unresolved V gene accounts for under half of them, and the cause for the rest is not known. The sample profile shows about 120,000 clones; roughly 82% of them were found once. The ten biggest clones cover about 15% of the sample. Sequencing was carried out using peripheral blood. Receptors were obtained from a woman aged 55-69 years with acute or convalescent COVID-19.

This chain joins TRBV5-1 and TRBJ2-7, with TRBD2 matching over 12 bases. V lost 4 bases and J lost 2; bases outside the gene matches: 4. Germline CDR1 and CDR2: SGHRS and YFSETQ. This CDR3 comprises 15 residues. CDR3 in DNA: TGCGCCAGCAGCCCTAGCGGGGGGGCTACCTACGAGCAGTACTTC. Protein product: CASSPSGGATYEQYF.

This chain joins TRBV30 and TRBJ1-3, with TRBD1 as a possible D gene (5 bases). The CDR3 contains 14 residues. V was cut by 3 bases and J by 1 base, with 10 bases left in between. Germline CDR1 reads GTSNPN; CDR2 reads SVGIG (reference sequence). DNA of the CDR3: TGTGCCTGGAGCCAGGGAACATCTGGAAACACCATATATTTT. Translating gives CAWSQGTSGNTIYF.

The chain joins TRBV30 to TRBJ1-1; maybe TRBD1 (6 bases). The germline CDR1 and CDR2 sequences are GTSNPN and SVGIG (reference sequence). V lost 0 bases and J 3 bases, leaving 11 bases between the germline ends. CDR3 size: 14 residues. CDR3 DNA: TGTGCCTGGAGTGTACAGGGTCGGTACACTGAAGCTTTCTTT. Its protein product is CAWSVQGRYTEAFF.

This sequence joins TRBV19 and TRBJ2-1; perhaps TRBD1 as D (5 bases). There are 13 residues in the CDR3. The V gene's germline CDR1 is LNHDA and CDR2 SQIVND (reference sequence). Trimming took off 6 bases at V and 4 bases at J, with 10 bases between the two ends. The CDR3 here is CASRSDSYNEQFF. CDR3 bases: TGTGCCAGTAGGAGCGACAGTTACAATGAGCAGTTCTTC.

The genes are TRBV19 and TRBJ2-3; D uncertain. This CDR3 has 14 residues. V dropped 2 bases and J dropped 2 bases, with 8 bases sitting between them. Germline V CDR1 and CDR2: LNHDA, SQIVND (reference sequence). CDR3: CASSISQVTDTQYF. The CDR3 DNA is TGTGCCAGTAGTATAAGCCAGGTCACAGATACGCAGTATTTT.

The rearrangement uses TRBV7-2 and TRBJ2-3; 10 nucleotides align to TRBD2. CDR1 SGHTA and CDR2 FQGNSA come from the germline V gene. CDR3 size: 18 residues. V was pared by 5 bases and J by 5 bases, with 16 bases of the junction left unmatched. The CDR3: CASSPRRPAGGRGDTQYF. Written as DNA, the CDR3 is TGTGCCAGCAGCCCGCGACGTCCAGCGGGGGGGCGTGGAGATACGCAGTATTTT.

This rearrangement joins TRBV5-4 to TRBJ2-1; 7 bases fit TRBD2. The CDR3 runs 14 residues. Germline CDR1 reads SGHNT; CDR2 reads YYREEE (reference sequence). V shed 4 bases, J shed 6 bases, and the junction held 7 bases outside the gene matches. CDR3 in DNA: TGTGCCAGCAGCCCGACTAGCCTACCCAATGAGCAGTTCTTC. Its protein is CASSPTSLPNEQFF. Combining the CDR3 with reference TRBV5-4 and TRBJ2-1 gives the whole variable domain ETGVTQSPTHLIKTRGQQVTLRCSSQSGHNTVSWYQQALGQGPQFIFQYYREEENGRGNFPPRFSGLQFPNYSSELNVNALELDDSALYLCASSPTSLPNEQFFGPGTRLTVL.

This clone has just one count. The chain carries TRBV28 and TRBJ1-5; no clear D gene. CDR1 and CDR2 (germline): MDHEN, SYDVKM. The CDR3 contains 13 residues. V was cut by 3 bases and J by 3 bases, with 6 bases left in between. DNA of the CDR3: TGTGCCAGCAGTTTCACAGTCAATCAGCCCCAGCATTTT. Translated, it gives CASSFTVNQPQHF.